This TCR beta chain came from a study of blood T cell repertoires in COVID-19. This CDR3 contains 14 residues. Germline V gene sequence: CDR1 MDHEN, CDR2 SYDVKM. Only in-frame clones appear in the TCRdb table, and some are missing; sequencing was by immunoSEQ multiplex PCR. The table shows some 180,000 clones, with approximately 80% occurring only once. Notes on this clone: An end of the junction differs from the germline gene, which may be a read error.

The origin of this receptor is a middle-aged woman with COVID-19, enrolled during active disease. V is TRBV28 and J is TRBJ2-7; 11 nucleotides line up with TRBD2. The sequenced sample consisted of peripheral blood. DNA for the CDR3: TGTGCCAGCAATTTAGCGGGAGGGCCCTACGAGCAGTACTTC. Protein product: CASNLAGGPYEQYF. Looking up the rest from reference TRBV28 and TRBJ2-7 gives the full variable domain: DVKVTQSSRYLVKRTGEKVFLECVQDMDHENMFWYRQDPGLGLRLIYFSYDVKMKEKGDIPEGYSVSREKKERFSLILESASTNQTSMYLCASNLAGGPYEQYFGPGTRLTVT.